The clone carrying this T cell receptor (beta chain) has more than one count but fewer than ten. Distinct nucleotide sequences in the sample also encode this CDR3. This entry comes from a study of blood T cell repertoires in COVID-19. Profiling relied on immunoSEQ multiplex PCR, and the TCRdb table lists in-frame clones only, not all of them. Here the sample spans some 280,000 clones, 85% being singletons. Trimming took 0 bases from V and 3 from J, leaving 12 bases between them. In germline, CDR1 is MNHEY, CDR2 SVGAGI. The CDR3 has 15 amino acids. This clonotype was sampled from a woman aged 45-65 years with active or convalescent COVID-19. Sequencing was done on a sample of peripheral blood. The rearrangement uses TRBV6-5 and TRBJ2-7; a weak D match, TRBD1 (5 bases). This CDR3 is CASSYSPQGGYEQYF. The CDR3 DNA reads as TGTGCCAGCAGTTACTCGCCGCAGGGCGGCTACGAGCAGTACTTC.